Below, 20 T cell receptor beta chains from the same sample are listed, as sequenced in a study of T-cell memory formation after mild COVID-19 (dated by TCRdb to the early 2020s). The library relied on 5' RACE. Sequencing was carried out with an Illumina NovaSeq 6000. In-frame beta chains were kept once TCRdb had trimmed the public reads at Q25 with fastp and called clones with MiXCR. Each CDR3 protein gets just one entry, which takes the most common genes and DNA from the rows behind it. This sample gives 450,000 or so distinct CDR3 sequences in total; around a quarter of them show up just once. Around an eighth of the sample goes to the ten largest clones. Sequences were obtained from PBMCs or a T cell subset sorted from them (not recorded which). The receptors stem from an adult woman who had mild COVID-19 (a few samples of this study predate the infection). The sample titles of this study are shuffled in the database, so cell type and time point are left out; the donor was told from shared clones.

This sequence joins TRBV20-1 and TRBJ1-2, with TRBD1 as a possible D gene (5 bases). The CDR3 is made up of 15 amino acids. The V end was cut by 5 bases, the J end by 0 bases, with 16 bases between. Germline V gene sequence: CDR1 DFQATT, CDR2 SNEGSKA (reference sequence). CDR3 coding DNA: TGCAGTGCTGGGGGGGACGGCGGTACTAACTATGGCTACACCTTC. It specifies CSAGGDGGTNYGYTF.

The V and J genes are TRBV5-4 and TRBJ2-3; 9 nucleotides line up with TRBD2. The germline CDR1 and CDR2 sequences are SGHNT and YYREEE (reference sequence). The CDR3 extends over 19 amino acids. V shed 3 bases and J 0 bases; nucleotides not matched to a gene: 14. Here the CDR3 DNA reads TGTGCCAGCAGCTCTAGCGGGATGGGTTATTCGGTGAGCACAGATACGCAGTATTTT. It translates to CASSSSGMGYSVSTDTQYF.

In this sample, this clonotype turned up many times. The V call is TRBV4-1, the J call TRBJ2-5; D remains unclear. V lost 1 base and J 5 bases, leaving 14 bases between the germline ends. This CDR3 region has 15 residues. Germline CDR1 MGHRA, CDR2 YSYEKL. CDR3 in amino acids: CASSQGTTQRETQYF. CDR3 in DNA: TGCGCCAGCAGCCAAGGGACCACTCAAAGGGAGACCCAGTACTTC.

This clonotype was seen only a few times. The rearrangement uses TRBV30 and TRBJ2-1, with D perhaps TRBD1 or TRBD2 (5 bases each). CDR1 is GTSNPN and CDR2 is SVGIG in the germline V gene (reference sequence). The CDR3 runs 13 residues. In DNA, the CDR3 is TGTGCTTTCGAGGGGCTGTATAACAATGAGCAGTTCTTC. Amino acids: CAFEGLYNNEQFF.

This clonotype was seen only a few times. V is TRBV20-1 and J is TRBJ2-7; possibly TRBD1 for D (5 bases). The CDR3 contains 13 residues. V shed 6 bases and J shed 0 bases, with 12 bases lying between them. The germline gives CDR1 DFQATT, CDR2 SNEGSKA (reference sequence). The DNA of the CDR3 is TGCAGTGCGCTTAGGGGATCCTCCTACGAGCAGTACTTC. Translation gives CSALRGSSYEQYF.

A few counts support this clonotype. The junction differs from germline at one of its ends, possibly a read error. CDR3 residues: CSARAGGAYEQYF. DNA of the CDR3: TGCAGTGCAAGAGCGGGAGGGGCCTACGAGCAGTACTTC. The chain combines TRBV20-1 with TRBJ2-7; 10 bases map to TRBD2. Per germline, CDR1 DFQATT and CDR2 SNEGSKA (reference sequence). This CDR3 has 13 residues.

The table lists this clonotype with a few counts. This rearrangement joins TRBV7-9 to TRBJ2-6; 7 nucleotides line up with TRBD1. V lost 5 bases, J lost 0 bases, and 16 bases stayed unmatched. The CDR3 spans 20 residues. The germline gives CDR1 SEHNR, CDR2 FQNEAQ (reference sequence). CDR3 in DNA: TGTGCCAGCAGCCCTAGGGGTAACACAGGGGACCACTCTGGGGCCAACGTCCTGACTTTC. It codes for CASSPRGNTGDHSGANVLTF.

This clonotype was seen only a few times. The chain uses TRBV7-3 and TRBJ2-5, with 8 positions matching TRBD1. Germline CDR1 SGHTA, CDR2 FQGTGA. CDR3 size: 14 residues. With 4 bases clipped from V and 2 bases from J, the junction kept 3 bases outside the gene matches. CDR3 in amino acids: CASSSGQVQETQYF. The CDR3 DNA sequence: TGTGCCAGCAGCTCGGGACAGGTACAAGAGACCCAGTACTTC.

This chain uses TRBV30 with TRBJ2-3; 10 bases line up with TRBD2. CDR3 length: 14 residues. The junction had 5 bases not matched to a gene; V was cut back by 3 bases and J by 5 bases. CDR1 and CDR2 (germline): GTSNPN, SVGIG (reference sequence). DNA for the CDR3: TGTGCCTGGAGACTAGCGGGGTGGGGAGATACGCAGTATTTT. As protein: CAWRLAGWGDTQYF.

The J gene is TRBJ2-3, the V gene TRBV7-8; the match to TRBD2 covers 13 bases. The V gene end was trimmed by 5 bases and the J gene end by 0 bases; junction bases not matched to a gene: 5. Germline loops: CDR1 SGHVS, CDR2 FQNEAQ. The CDR3 has 17 amino acids. For the CDR3, the DNA is TGTGCCAGCAGCCGGACTAGCGGGAGTCCTAGCACAGATACGCAGTATTTT. Its translation: CASSRTSGSPSTDTQYF.

Ten or more counts support this clonotype. This chain connects TRBV7-2 to TRBJ2-7; 8 bases line up with TRBD2. The CDR3 totals 14 residues. Trimming removed 5 bases from V and 3 bases from J; junction bases left unmatched: 6. The germline V gene encodes CDR1 SGHTA and CDR2 FQGNSA. CDR3 region: CASSLSGGFYEQYF. The CDR3 nucleotides are TGTGCCAGCAGCCTGAGCGGGGGTTTCTACGAGCAGTACTTC.

V is TRBV16 and J is TRBJ1-1, with D hard to call. The CDR3 is 14 amino acids. Germline V gene sequence: CDR1 KGHSY, CDR2 FQNENV. The V and J ends lost 4 bases and 0 bases respectively, with 9 bases between them. CDR3 residues: CASSRALMNTEAFF. CDR3 DNA: TGTGCCAGCAGCCGGGCACTGATGAACACTGAAGCTTTCTTT.

This clonotype occurred many times. The chain couples TRBV19 to TRBJ2-7; D perhaps matches TRBD2 (6 bases). CDR3 size: 14 residues. The germline CDR1 and CDR2 sequences are LNHDA and SQIVND (reference sequence). Trimming took off 4 bases at V and 3 bases at J, with 13 bases between the two ends. As DNA, the CDR3 is TGTGCCAGTAGTAGGCAGGGAGGCGGCTACGAGCAGTACTTC. It codes for CASSRQGGGYEQYF.

The rearrangement joins TRBV15 to TRBJ2-7; TRBD2 agrees at 10 bases. The CDR3 consists of 17 residues. Germline values: CDR1 LNHNV, CDR2 YYDKDF (reference sequence). J was trimmed by 3 bases and V by 4 bases; bases with no gene match: 12. The CDR3 protein is CATSTRPGLAAYYEQYF. The CDR3 DNA reads as TGTGCCACCAGCACCCGCCCTGGACTAGCGGCCTACTACGAGCAGTACTTC.

This clonotype has a single count. V is TRBV20-1 and J is TRBJ1-3; 7 bases are shared with TRBD1. Losses at the gene ends were 0 bases for V and 2 bases for J; bases not matched to a gene: 7. Germline-derived CDR1 and CDR2 are DFQATT and SNEGSKA (reference sequence). CDR3 size: 16 residues. DNA for the CDR3: TGCAGTGCTAGAGAAACCGGGACAGACACTGGAAACACCATATATTTT. It is translated as CSARETGTDTGNTIYF.

There are many counts of this clonotype. V usage is TRBV15 and J usage is TRBJ2-7, with a possible D match to TRBD2 (5 bases). This CDR3 is built from 12 residues. In germline, CDR1 is LNHNV, CDR2 YYDKDF (reference sequence). Trimming took 5 bases from V and 10 from J, leaving 15 bases between them. CDR3 amino acids: CATSPPEARQYF. The CDR3 DNA is TGTGCCACCAGCCCCCCGGAGGCCCGCCAGTACTTC.

There are a few counts of this clonotype. The gene calls are TRBV27 and TRBJ2-3, with 11 bases aligning to TRBD2. The CDR3 totals 17 residues. The ends lost 4 bases at V and 4 bases at J; junction bases unmatched: 10. Germline loops: CDR1 MNHEY, CDR2 SMNVEV (reference sequence). CDR3 amino acids: CASSSFTSGSTADTQYF. In nucleotides, the CDR3 is TGTGCCAGCAGTTCGTTCACTAGCGGGAGTACGGCAGATACGCAGTATTTT.

Only a few counts were recorded for this clonotype. The CDR3: CSVDHNEQFF. The CDR3 DNA follows: TGCAGCGTTGACCACAATGAGCAGTTCTTC. The chain employs TRBV29-1 and TRBJ2-1; D ambiguous. V lost 3 bases and J 5 bases, leaving 2 bases between the germline ends. The CDR3 is 10 amino acids. CDR1 is SQVTM and CDR2 is ANQGSEA in the germline V gene.

Only one count was recorded for this clonotype. The rearrangement uses TRBV10-3 and TRBJ2-7, with 7 bases lining up with TRBD2. The germline V gene has CDR1 ENHRY and CDR2 SYGVKD. V was pared by 7 bases and J by 4 bases, with 4 bases of the junction left unmatched. This CDR3 contains 12 residues. CDR3: CAITSGGYEQYF. The CDR3 bases are TGTGCCATCACTTCGGGGGGTTACGAGCAGTACTTC.

The genes are TRBV29-1 and TRBJ1-1; 9 nucleotides line up with TRBD1. CDR1 SQVTM and CDR2 ANQGSEA come from the germline V gene. V was clipped by 5 bases and J by 5 bases; unmatched bases: 6. There are 13 residues in the CDR3. In DNA form, the CDR3 reads TGCAGCGTTCAGACAGGGGGGGGGACTGAAGCTTTCTTT. Amino acids: CSVQTGGGTEAFF.